This T cell receptor (beta chain) was captured by sequencing in a study of T-cell memory formation after mild COVID-19. The V end lost 1 base, the J end lost 7 bases, and 16 bases lay between the germline ends. Germline V gene sequence: CDR1 MGHRA, CDR2 YSYEKL. The CDR3 sequence is 15 residues long. Broader study findings: Contracting clones from day 15 to 85 showed balanced CD4/CD8; later expanders favored CD4+.

Comment on this clonotype: No antigen is known for it.

TCRdb reprocessed the 5' RACE reads with MiXCR, giving one entry per CDR3 protein. The sample shows around 340,000 distinct CDR3 sequences, around 13% of them seen only once. This clonotype was obtained from a man aged 18-30 years who had mild COVID-19 (a few samples of this study predate the infection). Cell type and time point are not known. The rearrangement joins TRBV4-1 to TRBJ1-1, with a possible D match to TRBD1 (5 bases). Sequenced material: PBMCs or a T cell subset sorted from them (not recorded which). The CDR3 spells CASSQGHQGGVEAFF. In DNA, the CDR3 is TGCGCCAGCAGCCAAGGTCATCAGGGTGGTGTTGAAGCTTTCTTT.